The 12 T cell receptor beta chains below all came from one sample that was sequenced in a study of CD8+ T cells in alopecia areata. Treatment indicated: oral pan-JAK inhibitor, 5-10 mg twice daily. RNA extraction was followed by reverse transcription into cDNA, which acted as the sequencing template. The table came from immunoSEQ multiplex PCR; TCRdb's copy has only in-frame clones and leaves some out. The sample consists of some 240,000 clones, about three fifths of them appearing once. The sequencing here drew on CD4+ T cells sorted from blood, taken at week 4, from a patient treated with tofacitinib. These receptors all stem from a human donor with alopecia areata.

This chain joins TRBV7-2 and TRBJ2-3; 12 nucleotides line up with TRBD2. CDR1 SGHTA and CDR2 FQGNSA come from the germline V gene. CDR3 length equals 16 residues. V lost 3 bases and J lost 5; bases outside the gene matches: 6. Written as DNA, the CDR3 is TGTGCCAGCAGCTTGTCACTAGCGGGGGGCGGAGATACGCAGTATTTT. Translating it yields CASSLSLAGGGDTQYF.

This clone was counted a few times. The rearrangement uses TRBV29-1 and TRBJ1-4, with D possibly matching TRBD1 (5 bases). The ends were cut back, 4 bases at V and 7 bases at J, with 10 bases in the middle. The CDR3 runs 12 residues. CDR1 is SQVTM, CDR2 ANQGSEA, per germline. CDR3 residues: CSVGGDLEKLFF. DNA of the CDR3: TGCAGCGTTGGGGGCGACCTTGAAAAACTGTTTTTT.

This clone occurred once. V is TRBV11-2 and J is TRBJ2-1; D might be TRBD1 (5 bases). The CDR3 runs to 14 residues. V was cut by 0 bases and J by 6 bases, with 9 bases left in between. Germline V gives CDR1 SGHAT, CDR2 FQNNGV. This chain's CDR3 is CASSLDQGINEQFF. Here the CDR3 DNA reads TGTGCCAGCAGCTTAGACCAGGGAATCAATGAGCAGTTCTTC.

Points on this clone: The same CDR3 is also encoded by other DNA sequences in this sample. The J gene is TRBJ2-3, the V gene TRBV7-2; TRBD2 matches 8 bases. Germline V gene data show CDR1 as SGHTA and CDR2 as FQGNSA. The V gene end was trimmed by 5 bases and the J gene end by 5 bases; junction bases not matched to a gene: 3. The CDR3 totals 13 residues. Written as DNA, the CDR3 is TGTGCCAGCAGCCTCAGCGGGGGAGATACGCAGTATTTT. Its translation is CASSLSGGDTQYF. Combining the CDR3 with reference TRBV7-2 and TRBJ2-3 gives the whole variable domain GAGVSQSPSNKVTEKGKDVELRCDPISGHTALYWYRQSLGQGLEFLIYFQGNSAPDKSGLPSDRFSAERTGGSVSTLTIQRTQQEDSAVYLCASSLSGGDTQYFGPGTRLTVL.

As DNA, the CDR3 is TGTGCCTGGAGTGTCGACTATTCACCCCTCCACTTT. Translation gives CAWSVDYSPLHF. The chain is built from TRBV30 and TRBJ1-6; D gene ambiguous. The V end was cut by 0 bases, the J end by 8 bases, with 5 bases between. Germline V gene lookup returns CDR1 GTSNPN and CDR2 SVGIG (reference sequence). This CDR3 comprises 12 residues.

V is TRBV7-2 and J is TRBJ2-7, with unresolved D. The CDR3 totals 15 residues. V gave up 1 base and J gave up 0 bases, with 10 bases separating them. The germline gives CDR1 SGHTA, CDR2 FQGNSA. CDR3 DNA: TGTGCCAGCAGCTTAGAGTTCTTCAGCTCCTACGAGCAGTACTTC. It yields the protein CASSLEFFSSYEQYF.

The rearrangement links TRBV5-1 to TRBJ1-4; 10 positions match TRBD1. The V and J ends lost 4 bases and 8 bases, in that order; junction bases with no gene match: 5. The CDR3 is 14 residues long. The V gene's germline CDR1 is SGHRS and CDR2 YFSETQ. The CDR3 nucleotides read TGCGCCAGCAGCAGGGGACAGGGGAGAGAAAAACTGTTTTTT. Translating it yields CASSRGQGREKLFF.

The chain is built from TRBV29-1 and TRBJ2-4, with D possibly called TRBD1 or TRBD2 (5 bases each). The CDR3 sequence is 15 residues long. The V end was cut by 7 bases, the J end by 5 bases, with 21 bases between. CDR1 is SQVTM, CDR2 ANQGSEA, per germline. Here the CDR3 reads CSAVGRTKGENIQYF. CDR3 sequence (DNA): TGCAGCGCGGTGGGACGTACAAAAGGGGAAAACATTCAGTACTTC.

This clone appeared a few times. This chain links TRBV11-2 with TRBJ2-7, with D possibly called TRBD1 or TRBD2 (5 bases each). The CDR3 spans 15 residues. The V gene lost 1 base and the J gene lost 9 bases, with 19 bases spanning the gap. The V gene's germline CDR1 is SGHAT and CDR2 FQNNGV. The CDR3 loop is CASSLVDRADSLQYF. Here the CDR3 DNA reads TGTGCCAGCAGCTTAGTTGACAGAGCGGACTCCTTGCAGTACTTC.

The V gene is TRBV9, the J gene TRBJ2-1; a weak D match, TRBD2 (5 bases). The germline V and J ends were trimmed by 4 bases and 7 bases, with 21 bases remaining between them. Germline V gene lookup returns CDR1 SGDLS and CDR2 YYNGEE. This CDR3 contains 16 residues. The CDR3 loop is CASSYGTTGIQNEQFF. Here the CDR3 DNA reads TGTGCCAGCAGCTATGGTACCACGGGAATACAAAATGAGCAGTTCTTC.

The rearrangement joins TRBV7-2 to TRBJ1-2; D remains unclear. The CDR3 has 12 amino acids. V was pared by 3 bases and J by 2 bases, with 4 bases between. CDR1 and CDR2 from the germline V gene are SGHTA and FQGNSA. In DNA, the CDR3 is TGTGCCAGCAGCTTGATGAACTATGGCTACACCTTC. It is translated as CASSLMNYGYTF. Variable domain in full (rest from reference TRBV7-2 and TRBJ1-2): GAGVSQSPSNKVTEKGKDVELRCDPISGHTALYWYRQSLGQGLEFLIYFQGNSAPDKSGLPSDRFSAERTGGSVSTLTIQRTQQEDSAVYLCASSLMNYGYTFGSGTRLTVV.

The chain's CDR3 is CASSADRGGEKLFF. The CDR3 DNA sequence: TGTGCCAGCAGCGCCGACAGGGGTGGTGAAAAACTGTTTTTT. V usage is TRBV9 and J usage is TRBJ1-4; TRBD1 aligns across 8 bases. Germline V gene data show CDR1 as SGDLS and CDR2 as YYNGEE. The junction had 5 bases not matched to a gene; V was cut back by 3 bases and J by 7 bases. The CDR3 runs to 14 residues. Supplemented by reference TRBV9 and TRBJ1-4, the full variable domain reads DSGVTQTPKHLITATGQRVTLRCSPRSGDLSVYWYQQSLDQGLQFLIQYYNGEERAKGNILERFSAQQFPDLHSELNLSSLELGDSALYFCASSADRGGEKLFFGSGTQLSVL.